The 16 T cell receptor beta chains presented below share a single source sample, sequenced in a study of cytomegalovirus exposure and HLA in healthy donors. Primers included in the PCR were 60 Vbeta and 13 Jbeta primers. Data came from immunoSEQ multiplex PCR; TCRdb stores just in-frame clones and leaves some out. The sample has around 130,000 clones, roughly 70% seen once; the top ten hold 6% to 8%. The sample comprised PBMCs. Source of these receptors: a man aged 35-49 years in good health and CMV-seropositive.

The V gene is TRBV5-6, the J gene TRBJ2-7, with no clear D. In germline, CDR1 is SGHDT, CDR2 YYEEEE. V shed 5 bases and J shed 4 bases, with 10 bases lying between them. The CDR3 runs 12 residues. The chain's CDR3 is CASRSRYYEQYF. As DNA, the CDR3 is TGTGCCAGCAGATCCAGGTATTACGAGCAGTACTTC.

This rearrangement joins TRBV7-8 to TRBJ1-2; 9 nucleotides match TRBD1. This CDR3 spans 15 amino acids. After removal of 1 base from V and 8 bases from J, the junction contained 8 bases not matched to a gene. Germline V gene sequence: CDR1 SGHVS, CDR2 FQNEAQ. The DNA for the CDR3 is TGTGCCAGCAGCTTAGATCCGGGACAGGGTCTAGGCTACACCTTC. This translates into CASSLDPGQGLGYTF.

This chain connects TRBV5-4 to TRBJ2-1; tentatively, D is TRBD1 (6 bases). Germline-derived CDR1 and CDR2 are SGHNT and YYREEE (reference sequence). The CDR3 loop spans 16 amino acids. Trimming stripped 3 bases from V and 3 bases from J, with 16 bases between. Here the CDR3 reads CASSSGTTDVYNEQFF. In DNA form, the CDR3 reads TGTGCCAGCAGCTCCGGGACAACCGACGTCTACAATGAGCAGTTCTTC.

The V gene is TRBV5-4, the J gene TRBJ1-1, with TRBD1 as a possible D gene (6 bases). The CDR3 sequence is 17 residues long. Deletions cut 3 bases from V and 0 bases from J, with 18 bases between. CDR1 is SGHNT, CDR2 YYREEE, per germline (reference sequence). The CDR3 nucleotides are TGTGCCAGCAGCTCCCCAGAACAGGGTATGATGAACACTGAAGCTTTCTTT. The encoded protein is CASSSPEQGMMNTEAFF.

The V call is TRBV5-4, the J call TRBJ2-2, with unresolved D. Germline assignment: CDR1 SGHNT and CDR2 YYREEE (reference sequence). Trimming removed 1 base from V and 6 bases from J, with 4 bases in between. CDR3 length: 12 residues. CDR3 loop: CASSLSAGELFF. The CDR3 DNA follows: TGTGCCAGCAGCTTGTCAGCCGGGGAGCTGTTTTTT.

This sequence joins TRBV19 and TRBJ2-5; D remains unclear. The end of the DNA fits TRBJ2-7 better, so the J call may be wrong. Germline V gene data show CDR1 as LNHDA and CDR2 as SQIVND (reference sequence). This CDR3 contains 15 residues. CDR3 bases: TGTGCCAGTAGTATAATACAGCCTTCCCCCTACGAGCAGTACTTC. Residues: CASSIIQPSPYEQYF.

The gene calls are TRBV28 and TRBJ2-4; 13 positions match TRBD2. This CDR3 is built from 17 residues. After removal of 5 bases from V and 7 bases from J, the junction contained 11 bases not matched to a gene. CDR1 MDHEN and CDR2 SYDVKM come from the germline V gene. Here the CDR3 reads CASSRGLAGDRKNIQYF. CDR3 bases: TGTGCCAGCAGTCGTGGACTAGCGGGAGACCGGAAGAACATTCAGTACTTC.

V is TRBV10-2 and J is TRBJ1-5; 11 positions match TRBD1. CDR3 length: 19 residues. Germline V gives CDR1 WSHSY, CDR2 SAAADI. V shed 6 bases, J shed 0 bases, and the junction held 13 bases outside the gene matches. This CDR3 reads CASSRSPGTGGDSNQPQHF. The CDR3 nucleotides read TGCGCCAGCAGCCGCAGCCCCGGGACAGGGGGGGATAGCAATCAGCCCCAGCATTTT.

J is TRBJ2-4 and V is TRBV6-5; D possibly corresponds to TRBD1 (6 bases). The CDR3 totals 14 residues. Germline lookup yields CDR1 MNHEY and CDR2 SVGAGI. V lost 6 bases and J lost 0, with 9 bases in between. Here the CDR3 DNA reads TGTGCCAGCAGCGACAGGTTAGCCAAAAACATTCAGTACTTC. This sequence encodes CASSDRLAKNIQYF.

Here the CDR3 reads CASAEGQGYSPLHF. In DNA, the CDR3 is TGCGCCAGCGCTGAGGGACAGGGTTATTCACCCCTCCACTTT. The chain recombines TRBV5-1 with TRBJ1-6, with 9 positions matching TRBD1. The ends lost 7 bases at V and 8 bases at J; junction bases unmatched: 7. The CDR3 spans 14 residues. Germline assignment: CDR1 SGHRS and CDR2 YFSETQ.

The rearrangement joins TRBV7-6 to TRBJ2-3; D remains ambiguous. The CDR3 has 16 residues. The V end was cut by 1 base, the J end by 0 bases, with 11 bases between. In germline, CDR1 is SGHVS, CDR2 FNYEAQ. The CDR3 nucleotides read TGTGCCAGCAGCTTAGGGGCATCAACTAGCACAGATACGCAGTATTTT. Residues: CASSLGASTSTDTQYF.

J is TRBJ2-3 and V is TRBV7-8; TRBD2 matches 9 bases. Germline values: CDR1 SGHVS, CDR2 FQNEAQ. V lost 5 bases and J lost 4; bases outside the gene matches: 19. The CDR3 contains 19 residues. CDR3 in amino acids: CASSEPRGRREGRSDTQYF. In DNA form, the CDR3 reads TGTGCCAGCAGCGAACCTCGTGGTCGGCGGGAGGGTAGGTCAGATACGCAGTATTTT.

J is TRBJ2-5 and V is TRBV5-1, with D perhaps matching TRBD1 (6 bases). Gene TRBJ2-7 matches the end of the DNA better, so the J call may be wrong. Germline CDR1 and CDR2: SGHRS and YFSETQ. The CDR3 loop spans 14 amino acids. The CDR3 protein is CASSLGVQGYEQYF. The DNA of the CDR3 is TGCGCCAGCAGCTTAGGAGTACAGGGATACGAGCAGTACTTC.

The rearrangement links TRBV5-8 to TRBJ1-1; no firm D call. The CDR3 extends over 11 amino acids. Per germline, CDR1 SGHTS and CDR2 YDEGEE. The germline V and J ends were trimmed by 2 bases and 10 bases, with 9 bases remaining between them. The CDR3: CASSFGLGAFF. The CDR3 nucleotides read TGTGCCAGCAGCTTCGGTCTTGGAGCTTTCTTT. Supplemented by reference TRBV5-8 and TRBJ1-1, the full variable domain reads EAGVTQSPTHLIKTRGQQATLRCSPISGHTSVYWYQQALGLGLQFLLWYDEGEERNRGNFPPRFSGRQFPNYSSELNVNALELEDSALYLCASSFGLGAFFGQGTRLTVV.

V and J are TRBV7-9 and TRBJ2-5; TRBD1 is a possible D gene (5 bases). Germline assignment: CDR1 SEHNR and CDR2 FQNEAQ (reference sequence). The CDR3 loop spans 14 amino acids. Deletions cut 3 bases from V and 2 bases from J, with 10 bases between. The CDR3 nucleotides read TGTGCCAGCAGCTTTATGACAGAACAAGAGACCCAGTACTTC. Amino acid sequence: CASSFMTEQETQYF.

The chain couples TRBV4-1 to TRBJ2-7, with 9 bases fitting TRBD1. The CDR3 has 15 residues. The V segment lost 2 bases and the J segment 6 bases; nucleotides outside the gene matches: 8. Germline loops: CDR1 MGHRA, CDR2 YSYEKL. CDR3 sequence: CASSQRGQGDSEQYF. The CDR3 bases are TGCGCCAGCAGCCAACGGGGACAGGGTGACTCCGAGCAGTACTTC.